The entry below gives a single TCR beta chain sequence along with its context. Its antigen is currently unknown. The data derive from a study of cytomegalovirus exposure and HLA in healthy donors. This CDR3 comprises 14 residues. Germline CDR1 is LGHNA and CDR2 is YNFKEQ. V was clipped by 4 bases and J by 2 bases, with 11 bases between them. Broader study findings: Later analysis identified a missense DCLRE1C variant that was linked to TCR beta V- and J-gene trimming.

PCR primers comprised 60 Vbeta and 13 Jbeta primers. TCRdb's copy holds only in-frame clones and misses some; the assay was immunoSEQ multiplex PCR. The data contain 130,000 or so clones, about 78% of them singletons. This TCR was sampled from a female donor in good health and CMV-seronegative. The specimen sequenced was PBMCs. The genes are TRBV4-2 and TRBJ1-2; the D gene is possibly TRBD1 (5 bases). CDR3 nucleotides: TGTGCCAGCAGCCCCCTGGGGGGGAACTATGGCTACACCTTC. Translated: CASSPLGGNYGYTF.